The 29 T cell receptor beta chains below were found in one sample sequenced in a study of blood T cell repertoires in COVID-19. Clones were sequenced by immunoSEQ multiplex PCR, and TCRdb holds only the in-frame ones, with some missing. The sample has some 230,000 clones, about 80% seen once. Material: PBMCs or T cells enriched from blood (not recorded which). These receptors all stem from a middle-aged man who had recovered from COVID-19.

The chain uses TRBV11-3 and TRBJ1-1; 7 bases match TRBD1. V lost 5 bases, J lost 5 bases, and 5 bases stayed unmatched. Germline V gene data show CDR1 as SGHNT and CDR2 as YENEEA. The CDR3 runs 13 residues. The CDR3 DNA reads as TGTGCCAGCAGCGTAGCACAGGGGACTGAAGCTTTCTTT. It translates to CASSVAQGTEAFF.

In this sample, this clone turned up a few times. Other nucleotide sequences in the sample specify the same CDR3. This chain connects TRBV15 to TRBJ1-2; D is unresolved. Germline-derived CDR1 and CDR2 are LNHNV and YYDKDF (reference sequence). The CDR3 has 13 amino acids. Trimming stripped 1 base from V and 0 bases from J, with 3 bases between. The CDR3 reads CATSRAANYGYTF. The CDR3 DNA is TGTGCCACCAGCAGAGCCGCTAACTATGGCTACACCTTC.

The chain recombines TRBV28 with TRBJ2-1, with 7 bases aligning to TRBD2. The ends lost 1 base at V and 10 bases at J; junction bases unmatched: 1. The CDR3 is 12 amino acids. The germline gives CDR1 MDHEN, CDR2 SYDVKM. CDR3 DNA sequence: TGTGCCAGCAGTTTATACGGGAGGGAGCAGTTCTTC. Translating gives CASSLYGREQFF.

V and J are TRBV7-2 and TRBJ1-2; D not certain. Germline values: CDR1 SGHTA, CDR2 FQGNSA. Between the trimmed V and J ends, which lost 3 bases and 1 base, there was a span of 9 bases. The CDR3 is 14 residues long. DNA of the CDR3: TGTGCCAGCAGCTTGACTGTGTTTAACTATGGCTACACCTTC. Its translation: CASSLTVFNYGYTF.

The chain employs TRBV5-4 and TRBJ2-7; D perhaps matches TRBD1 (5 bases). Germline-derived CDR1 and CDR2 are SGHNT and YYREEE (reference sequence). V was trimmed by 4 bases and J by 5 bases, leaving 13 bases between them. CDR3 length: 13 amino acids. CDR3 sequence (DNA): TGTGCCAGCAGCAGGTCAGGGTCCCACGAGCAGTACTTC. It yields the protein CASSRSGSHEQYF.

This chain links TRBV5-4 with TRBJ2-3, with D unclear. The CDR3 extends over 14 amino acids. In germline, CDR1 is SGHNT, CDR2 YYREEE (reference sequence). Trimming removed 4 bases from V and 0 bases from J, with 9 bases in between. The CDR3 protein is CASSQFTSTDTQYF. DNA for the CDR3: TGTGCCAGCAGCCAATTCACTAGCACAGATACGCAGTATTTT.

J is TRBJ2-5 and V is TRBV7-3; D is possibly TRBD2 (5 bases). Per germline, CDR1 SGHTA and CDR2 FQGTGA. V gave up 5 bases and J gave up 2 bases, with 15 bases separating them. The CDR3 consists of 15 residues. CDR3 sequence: CASSLVGSGQETQYF. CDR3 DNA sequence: TGTGCCAGCAGCCTAGTTGGGTCGGGGCAAGAGACCCAGTACTTC.

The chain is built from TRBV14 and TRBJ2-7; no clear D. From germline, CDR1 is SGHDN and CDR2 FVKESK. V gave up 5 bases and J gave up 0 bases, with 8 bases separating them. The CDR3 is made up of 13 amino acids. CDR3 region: CASSKKSSYEQYF. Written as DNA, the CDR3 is TGTGCCAGCAGCAAGAAGAGCTCCTACGAGCAGTACTTC.

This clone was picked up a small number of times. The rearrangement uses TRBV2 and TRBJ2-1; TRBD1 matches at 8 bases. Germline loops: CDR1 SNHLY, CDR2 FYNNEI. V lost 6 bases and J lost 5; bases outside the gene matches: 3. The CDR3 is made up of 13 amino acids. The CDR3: CASSPDRDNEQFF. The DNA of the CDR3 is TGTGCCAGCAGCCCGGACAGGGACAATGAGCAGTTCTTC. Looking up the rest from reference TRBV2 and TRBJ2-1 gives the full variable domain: EPEVTQTPSHQVTQMGQEVILRCVPISNHLYFYWYRQILGQKVEFLVSFYNNEISEKSEIFDDQFSVERPDGSNFTLKIRSTKLEDSAMYFCASSPDRDNEQFFGPGTRLTVL.

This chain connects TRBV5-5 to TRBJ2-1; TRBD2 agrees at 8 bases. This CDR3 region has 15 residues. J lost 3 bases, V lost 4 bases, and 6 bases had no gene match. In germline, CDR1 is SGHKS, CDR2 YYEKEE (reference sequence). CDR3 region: CASSPTGGGYNEQFF. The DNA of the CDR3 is TGTGCCAGCAGCCCAACGGGAGGGGGCTACAATGAGCAGTTCTTC.

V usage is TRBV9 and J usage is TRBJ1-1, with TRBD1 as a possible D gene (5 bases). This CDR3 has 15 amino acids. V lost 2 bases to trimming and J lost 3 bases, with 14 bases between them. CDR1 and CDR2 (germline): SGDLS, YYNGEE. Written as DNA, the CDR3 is TGTGCCAGCAGCGTGGCGCGGGACGGAGACACTGAAGCTTTCTTT. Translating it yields CASSVARDGDTEAFF.

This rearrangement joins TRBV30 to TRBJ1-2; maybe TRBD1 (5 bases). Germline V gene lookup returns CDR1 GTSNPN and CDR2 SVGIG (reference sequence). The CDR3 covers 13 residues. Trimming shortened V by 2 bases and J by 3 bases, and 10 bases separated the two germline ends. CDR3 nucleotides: TGTGCCTGGAGTTGGGGGGGAGACTATGGCTACACCTTC. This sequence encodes CAWSWGGDYGYTF.

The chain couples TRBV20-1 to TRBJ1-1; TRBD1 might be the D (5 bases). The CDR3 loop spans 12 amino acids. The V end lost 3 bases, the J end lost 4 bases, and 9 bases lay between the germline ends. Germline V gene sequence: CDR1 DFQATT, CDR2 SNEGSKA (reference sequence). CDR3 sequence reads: CSASGGVTEAFF. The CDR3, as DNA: TGCAGTGCTAGTGGGGGGGTCACTGAAGCTTTCTTT.

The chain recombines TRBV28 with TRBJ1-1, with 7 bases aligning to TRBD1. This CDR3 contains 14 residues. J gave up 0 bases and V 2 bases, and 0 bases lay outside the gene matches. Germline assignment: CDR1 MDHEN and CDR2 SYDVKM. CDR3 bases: TGTGCCAGCAGTTTAGGGACAGTGAACACTGAAGCTTTCTTT. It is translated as CASSLGTVNTEAFF.

CDR3 sequence (DNA): TGTGCCAGCGGACAGGGCAGTTGGACTGAAGCTTTCTTT. It specifies CASGQGSWTEAFF. V and J are TRBV28 and TRBJ1-1; 8 nucleotides agree with TRBD1. CDR3 length: 13 residues. The germline gives CDR1 MDHEN, CDR2 SYDVKM. V lost 8 bases and J lost 5; bases outside the gene matches: 7.

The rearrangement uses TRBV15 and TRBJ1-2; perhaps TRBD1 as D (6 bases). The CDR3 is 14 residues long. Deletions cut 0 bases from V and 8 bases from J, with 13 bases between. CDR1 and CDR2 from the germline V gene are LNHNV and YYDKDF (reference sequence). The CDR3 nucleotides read TGTGCCACCAGCAGAGATGTGGGGGCTGAGGGCTACACCTTC. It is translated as CATSRDVGAEGYTF.

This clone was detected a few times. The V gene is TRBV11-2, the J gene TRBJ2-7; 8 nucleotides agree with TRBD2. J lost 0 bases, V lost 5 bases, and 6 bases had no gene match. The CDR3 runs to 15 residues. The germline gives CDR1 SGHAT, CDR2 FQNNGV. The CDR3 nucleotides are TGTGCCAGCAGCGGCGGGACTAGACTCTCCTACGAGCAGTACTTC. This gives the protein CASSGGTRLSYEQYF.

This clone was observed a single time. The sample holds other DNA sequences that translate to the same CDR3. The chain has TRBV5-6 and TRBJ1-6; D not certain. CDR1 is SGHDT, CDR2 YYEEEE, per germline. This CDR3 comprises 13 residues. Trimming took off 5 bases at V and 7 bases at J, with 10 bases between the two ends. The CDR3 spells CASRLTPNSPLHF. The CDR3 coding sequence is TGTGCCAGCAGACTGACACCAAATTCACCCCTCCACTTT.

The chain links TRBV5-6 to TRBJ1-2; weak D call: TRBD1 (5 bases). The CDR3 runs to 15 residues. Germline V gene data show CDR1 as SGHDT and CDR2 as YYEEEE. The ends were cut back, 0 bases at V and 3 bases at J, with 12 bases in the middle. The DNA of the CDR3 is TGTGCCAGCAGCTTGGGGTCAGGGTACGACTATGGCTACACCTTC. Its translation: CASSLGSGYDYGYTF. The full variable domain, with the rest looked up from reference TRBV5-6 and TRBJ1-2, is DAGVTQSPTHLIKTRGQQVTLRCSPKSGHDTVSWYQQALGQGPQFIFQYYEEEERQRGNFPDRFSGHQFPNYSSELNVNALLLGDSALYLCASSLGSGYDYGYTFGSGTRLTVV.

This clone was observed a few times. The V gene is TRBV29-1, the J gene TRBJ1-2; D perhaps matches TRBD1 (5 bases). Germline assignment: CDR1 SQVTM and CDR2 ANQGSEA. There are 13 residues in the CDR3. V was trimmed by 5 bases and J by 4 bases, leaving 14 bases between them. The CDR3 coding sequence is TGCAGCGTTCATGGGGGGGGGAGCTATGGCTACACCTTC. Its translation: CSVHGGGSYGYTF.

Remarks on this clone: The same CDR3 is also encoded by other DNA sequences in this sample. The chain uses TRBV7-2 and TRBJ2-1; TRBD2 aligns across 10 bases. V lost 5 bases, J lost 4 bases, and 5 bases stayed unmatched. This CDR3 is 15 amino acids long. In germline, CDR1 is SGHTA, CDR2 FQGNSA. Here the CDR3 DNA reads TGTGCCAGCAGCCTAAGCGGGGGGGCGTACAATGAGCAGTTCTTC. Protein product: CASSLSGGAYNEQFF.

In nucleotides, the CDR3 is TGCAGCGTGCGGAAGAGGCAGTACAATGAGCAGTTCTTC. Amino acids: CSVRKRQYNEQFF. V usage is TRBV29-1 and J usage is TRBJ2-1; D is unclear. V was pared by 6 bases and J by 4 bases, with 13 bases between. The CDR3 is 13 residues long. Germline lookup yields CDR1 SQVTM and CDR2 ANQGSEA.

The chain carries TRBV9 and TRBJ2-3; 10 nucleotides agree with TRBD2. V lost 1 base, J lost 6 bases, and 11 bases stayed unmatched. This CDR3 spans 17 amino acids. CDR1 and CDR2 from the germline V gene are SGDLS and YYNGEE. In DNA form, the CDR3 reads TGTGCCAGCAGCGTAAAAGGAGCGGGGGGGTCTCGGGATACGCAGTATTTT. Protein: CASSVKGAGGSRDTQYF.

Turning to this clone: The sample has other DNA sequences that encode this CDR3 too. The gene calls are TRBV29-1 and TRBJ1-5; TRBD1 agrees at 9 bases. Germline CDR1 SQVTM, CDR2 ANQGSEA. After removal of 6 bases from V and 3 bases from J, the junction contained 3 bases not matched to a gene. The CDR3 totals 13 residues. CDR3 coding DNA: TGCAGCGTGGGACAGGGCGCCAATCAGCCCCAGCATTTT. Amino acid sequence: CSVGQGANQPQHF.

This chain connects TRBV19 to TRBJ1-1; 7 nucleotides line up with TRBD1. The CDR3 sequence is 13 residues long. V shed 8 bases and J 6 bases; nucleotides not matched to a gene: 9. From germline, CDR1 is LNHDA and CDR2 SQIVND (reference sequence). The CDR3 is CASFTTGFAEAFF. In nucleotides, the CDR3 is TGTGCCAGTTTTACGACAGGGTTCGCTGAAGCTTTCTTT.

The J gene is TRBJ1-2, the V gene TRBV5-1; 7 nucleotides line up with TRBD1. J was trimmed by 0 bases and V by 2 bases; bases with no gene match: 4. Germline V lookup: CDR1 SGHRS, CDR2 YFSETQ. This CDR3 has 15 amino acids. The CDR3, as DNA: TGCGCCAGCAGCTTTACAGGGGAGGCTAACTATGGCTACACCTTC. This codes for CASSFTGEANYGYTF.

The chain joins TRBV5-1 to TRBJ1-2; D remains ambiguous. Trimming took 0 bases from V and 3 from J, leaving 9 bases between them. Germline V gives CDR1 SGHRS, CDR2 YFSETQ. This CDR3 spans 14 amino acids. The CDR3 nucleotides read TGCGCCAGCAGCTTGGCCGACACCTACTATGGCTACACCTTC. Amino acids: CASSLADTYYGYTF.

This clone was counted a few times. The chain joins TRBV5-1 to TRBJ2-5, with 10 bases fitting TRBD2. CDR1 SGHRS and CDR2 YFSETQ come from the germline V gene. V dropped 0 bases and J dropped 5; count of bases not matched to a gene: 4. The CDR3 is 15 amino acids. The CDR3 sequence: CASSLEAGGLETQYF. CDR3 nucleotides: TGCGCCAGCAGCTTGGAAGCGGGGGGGCTCGAGACCCAGTACTTC.

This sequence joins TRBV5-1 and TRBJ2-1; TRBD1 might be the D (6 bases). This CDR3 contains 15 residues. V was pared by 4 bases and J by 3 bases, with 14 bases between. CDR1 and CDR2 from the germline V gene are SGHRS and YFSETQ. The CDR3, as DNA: TGCGCCAGCAGCAAGGACAGCGCCAACTACAATGAGCAGTTCTTC. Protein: CASSKDSANYNEQFF. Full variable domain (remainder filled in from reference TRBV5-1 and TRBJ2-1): KAGVTQTPRYLIKTRGQQVTLSCSPISGHRSVSWYQQTPGQGLQFLFEYFSETQRNKGNFPGRFSGRQFSNSRSEMNVSTLELGDSALYLCASSKDSANYNEQFFGPGTRLTVL.